This T cell receptor beta chain was retrieved from a study of post-analysis software for immune sequencing data. Study-wide context: Multiple sclerosis in the patients followed relapsing-remitting, secondary progressive and progressive-relapsing courses.

Unique molecular identifiers were carried by the TCR beta cDNA libraries. TCRdb analysed the PCR reads with MiXCR anew, one entry per CDR3 protein. The sample has about 500,000 distinct CDR3 sequences, around 40% seen once. This clonotype came up a few times. The antigen is unknown. Points from the study as a whole: Controls showed significantly higher normalized Chao1 diversity than did multiple sclerosis patients. By F measure, strong co-clustering occurred among samples prepared in the same batch.

Sequenced sample: blood. The receptor comes from a girl aged 10-17 years with multiple sclerosis.

This chain's CDR3 is CASSFTSGIGETQYF. The DNA for the CDR3 is TGTGCCAGCAGCTTTACTAGCGGGATCGGAGAGACCCAGTACTTC. This chain connects TRBV7-3 to TRBJ2-5, with 10 bases identical to TRBD2. Per the germline V gene, CDR1 is SGHTA and CDR2 is FQGTGA. This CDR3 comprises 15 residues. V lost 3 bases, J lost 4 bases, and 5 bases stayed unmatched. Full variable domain (rest looked up from reference TRBV7-3 and TRBJ2-5): GAGVSQTPSNKVTEKGKYVELRCDPISGHTALYWYRQSLGQGPEFLIYFQGTGAADDSGLPNDRFFAVRPEGSVSTLKIQRTERGDSAVYLCASSFTSGIGETQYFGPGTRLLVL.